The next 28 T cell receptor beta chains were all read from a single sample in a study of OX40 agonist ivuxolimab in advanced cancers. Clones were sequenced by immunoSEQ multiplex PCR, and TCRdb holds only the in-frame ones, with some missing. The sample consists of about 76,000 clones, less than 90% of them appearing once. Sample: CD4+ or CD8+ T cells sorted from blood, taken in a trial of the OX40 agonist ivuxolimab. The receptor set was obtained from an adult with an advanced solid tumor such as melanoma, head and neck, liver or kidney cancer.

The chain employs TRBV18 and TRBJ1-2; D unclear. This CDR3 contains 13 residues. The germline V and J ends were trimmed by 1 base and 0 bases, with 3 bases remaining between them. Germline assignment: CDR1 KGHSH and CDR2 LQKENI. This CDR3 is CASSPRSNYGYTF. The CDR3 DNA follows: TGTGCCAGCTCACCACGGTCTAACTATGGCTACACCTTC.

The rearrangement uses TRBV6-5 and TRBJ1-5, with D maybe TRBD1 (5 bases). Trimming cost V 2 bases and J 4 bases, with 15 bases left between them. The CDR3 totals 16 residues. Germline CDR1 is MNHEY and CDR2 is SVGAGI. In DNA, the CDR3 is TGTGCCAGCAGTTACCGTTCAGGGAGGGGTAATCAGCCCCAGCATTTT. Encoded protein: CASSYRSGRGNQPQHF.

The genes are TRBV29-1 and TRBJ2-2; D uncertain. The V gene lost 4 bases and the J gene lost 0 bases, with 9 bases spanning the gap. Germline values: CDR1 SQVTM, CDR2 ANQGSEA. The CDR3 is made up of 14 amino acids. CDR3 residues: CSVVQTPNTGELFF. The CDR3 DNA sequence: TGCAGCGTTGTACAGACCCCGAACACCGGGGAGCTGTTTTTT.

The gene calls are TRBV6-5 and TRBJ1-4, with D unresolved. CDR1 is MNHEY and CDR2 is SVGAGI in the germline V gene. V was pared by 2 bases and J by 11 bases, with 18 bases between. CDR3 length: 15 residues. CDR3 nucleotide sequence: TGTGCCAGCAGTTACCCAACTGTAGGGCCGAGGAAACTGTTTTTT. It translates to CASSYPTVGPRKLFF.

This rearrangement joins TRBV4-2 to TRBJ2-7; 7 bases line up with TRBD2. Germline CDR1 LGHNA, CDR2 YNFKEQ. J gave up 2 bases and V 4 bases, and 11 bases lay outside the gene matches. The CDR3 loop spans 16 amino acids. The CDR3 bases are TGTGCCAGCAGCCGCTCACGGGGCGGGGGAACCTACGAGCAGTACTTC. Its protein product is CASSRSRGGGTYEQYF.

This clone appeared once. J is TRBJ2-5 and V is TRBV9, with a weak D call TRBD2 (6 bases). Germline-derived CDR1 and CDR2 are SGDLS and YYNGEE. The CDR3 has 13 amino acids. Between the trimmed V and J ends, which lost 0 bases and 5 bases, there was a span of 8 bases. The CDR3 bases are TGTGCCAGCAGCGTAGATGGAGGGGAGACCCAGTACTTC. Translation: CASSVDGGETQYF.

The rearrangement links TRBV10-1 to TRBJ2-1; 11 positions agree with TRBD2. Germline trimming cut 6 bases from V and 9 bases from J; bases unmatched to any gene: 13. The CDR3 consists of 16 residues. Germline V gene data show CDR1 as WNHNN and CDR2 as SYGVQD (reference sequence). CDR3 nucleotide sequence: TGCGCCAGCAGACTCGCTGGGCTAGCGGGAGGAGGTGAGCAGTTCTTC. Translating it yields CASRLAGLAGGGEQFF.

This clone has only a few counts. This chain connects TRBV9 to TRBJ1-2; 9 bases map to TRBD1. The CDR3 loop spans 16 amino acids. Germline V gene data show CDR1 as SGDLS and CDR2 as YYNGEE. V lost 4 bases to trimming and J lost 3 bases; unmatched junction nucleotides: 10. This chain's CDR3 is CASSPTLGDRDYGYTF. CDR3 nucleotide sequence: TGTGCCAGCAGCCCCACCCTAGGGGACAGGGACTATGGCTACACCTTC.

The chain employs TRBV7-9 and TRBJ1-2, with a tentative D call TRBD1 (5 bases). Trimming cost V 3 bases and J 5 bases, with 19 bases left between them. CDR1 is SEHNR and CDR2 is FQNEAQ in the germline V gene (reference sequence). This CDR3 has 16 amino acids. CDR3 sequence reads: CASSFSWRAGEYGYTF. DNA for the CDR3: TGTGCCAGCAGCTTTAGTTGGAGGGCGGGGGAGTATGGCTACACCTTC.

The J gene is TRBJ2-3, the V gene TRBV11-3; maybe TRBD2 (6 bases). Trimming pared 4 bases from V and 3 bases from J, leaving 17 bases between. The CDR3 is made up of 16 amino acids. Germline lookup yields CDR1 SGHNT and CDR2 YENEEA. CDR3: CASSSGLSPGTDTQYF. As DNA, the CDR3 is TGTGCCAGCAGCTCGGGACTGAGTCCGGGGACAGATACGCAGTATTTT. The full variable domain, with the rest looked up from reference TRBV11-3 and TRBJ2-3, is EAGVVQSPRYKIIEKKQPVAFWCNPISGHNTLYWYLQNLGQGPELLIRYENEEAVDDSQLPKDRFSAERLKGVDSTLKIQPAELGDSAVYLCASSSGLSPGTDTQYFGPGTRLTVL.

The rearrangement links TRBV15 to TRBJ2-7; the D gene is possibly TRBD1 (6 bases). This CDR3 spans 14 amino acids. Trimming pared 1 base from V and 7 bases from J, leaving 14 bases between. Germline lookup yields CDR1 LNHNV and CDR2 YYDKDF (reference sequence). The CDR3 sequence: CATSRAVQGGEQYF. The CDR3 region has the DNA TGTGCCACCAGCAGAGCGGTACAGGGCGGGGAGCAGTACTTC. Drawing the rest from reference TRBV15 and TRBJ2-7, the complete variable domain is DAMVIQNPRYQVTQFGKPVTLSCSQTLNHNVMYWYQQKSSQAPKLLFHYYDKDFNNEADTPDNFQSRRPNTSFCFLDIRSPGLGDTAMYLCATSRAVQGGEQYFGPGTRLTVT.

The CDR3 loop reads CASSPTSFHEQYF. CDR3 DNA sequence: TGTGCCAGCAGCCCAACTAGCTTCCACGAGCAGTACTTC. This chain links TRBV11-3 with TRBJ2-7; D may be TRBD2 (6 bases). Germline V gene lookup returns CDR1 SGHNT and CDR2 YENEEA. This CDR3 contains 13 residues. Trimming shortened V by 5 bases and J by 5 bases, and 13 bases separated the two germline ends.

V and J are TRBV6-6 and TRBJ1-1, with a tentative D call TRBD1 (6 bases). This CDR3 has 13 residues. The V and J ends lost 2 bases and 2 bases respectively, with 6 bases between them. Germline CDR1 MNHNY, CDR2 SVGAGI (reference sequence). Here the CDR3 DNA reads TGTGCCAGCAGTTACGGGGGCAACACTGAAGCTTTCTTT. This translates into CASSYGGNTEAFF.

This rearrangement joins TRBV11-3 to TRBJ1-6, with D unclear. The germline gives CDR1 SGHNT, CDR2 YENEEA. With 7 bases removed from V and 7 bases from J, the gap between germline ends came to 5 bases. The CDR3 runs 11 residues. In DNA, the CDR3 is TGTGCCAGCACGCCAAATTCACCCCTCCACTTT. Translation gives CASTPNSPLHF.

This clone has a handful of counts. The chain employs TRBV5-1 and TRBJ1-3, with D possibly matching TRBD1 (5 bases). V was pared by 7 bases and J by 0 bases, with 14 bases between. Germline values: CDR1 SGHRS, CDR2 YFSETQ. The CDR3 has 15 amino acids. The CDR3 sequence: CASAFSGGSGNTIYF. The CDR3 nucleotides are TGCGCCAGCGCTTTTAGCGGGGGCTCTGGAAACACCATATATTTT.

The chain carries TRBV27 and TRBJ1-1, with 7 positions matching TRBD1. There are 15 residues in the CDR3. The V gene end was trimmed by 2 bases and the J gene end by 7 bases; junction bases not matched to a gene: 10. Germline assignment: CDR1 MNHEY and CDR2 SMNVEV (reference sequence). CDR3 DNA: TGTGCCAGCAGTTTACAAGGAACAGGGGCCTATGAAGCTTTCTTT. It translates to CASSLQGTGAYEAFF.

The V call is TRBV28, the J call TRBJ2-5, with D possibly called TRBD1 or TRBD2 (5 bases each). Germline V gives CDR1 MDHEN, CDR2 SYDVKM. CDR3 length: 15 residues. V was pared by 7 bases and J by 1 base, with 16 bases between. The CDR3 here is CASNKNWDGQETQYF. CDR3 in DNA: TGTGCCAGCAATAAAAATTGGGACGGCCAAGAGACCCAGTACTTC. Variable domain in full (rest from reference TRBV28 and TRBJ2-5): DVKVTQSSRYLVKRTGEKVFLECVQDMDHENMFWYRQDPGLGLRLIYFSYDVKMKEKGDIPEGYSVSREKKERFSLILESASTNQTSMYLCASNKNWDGQETQYFGPGTRLLVL.

The rearrangement links TRBV29-1 to TRBJ1-1; D is unclear. V lost 4 bases and J lost 4, with 10 bases in between. CDR1 is SQVTM and CDR2 is ANQGSEA in the germline V gene. This CDR3 has 12 amino acids. This chain's CDR3 is CSVGRLSTEAFF. CDR3 nucleotides: TGCAGCGTTGGGCGTTTGAGCACTGAAGCTTTCTTT.

The gene calls are TRBV5-8 and TRBJ1-2; 8 positions agree with TRBD1. J was trimmed by 7 bases and V by 4 bases; bases with no gene match: 9. From germline, CDR1 is SGHTS and CDR2 YDEGEE. This CDR3 is 14 amino acids long. DNA of the CDR3: TGTGCCAGCAGCGTACCGGGACAGGCTCTTGGCTACACCTTC. Protein sequence: CASSVPGQALGYTF.

This clone was detected once. This sequence joins TRBV11-2 and TRBJ1-3, with D unresolved. This CDR3 region has 14 residues. CDR1 is SGHAT and CDR2 is FQNNGV in the germline V gene. V lost 0 bases and J lost 2, with 5 bases in between. Here the CDR3 DNA reads TGTGCCAGCAGCTTAGAAGCCGCTGGAAACACCATATATTTT. Encoded protein: CASSLEAAGNTIYF.

This sequence joins TRBV4-3 and TRBJ2-3; no clear D. The CDR3 totals 14 residues. Germline assignment: CDR1 LGHNA and CDR2 YSLEER. The V gene lost 0 bases and the J gene lost 6 bases, with 10 bases spanning the gap. The CDR3 nucleotides are TGCGCCAGCAGCCAAGACGTCCGTTTGGATACGCAGTATTTT. Protein product: CASSQDVRLDTQYF.

The V gene is TRBV5-4, the J gene TRBJ1-1; TRBD1 matches at 10 bases. This CDR3 has 14 amino acids. Looked up from germline, CDR1 is SGHNT and CDR2 is YYREEE (reference sequence). V lost 0 bases, J lost 4 bases, and 0 bases stayed unmatched. CDR3 loop: CASSLGTGGTEAFF. The CDR3 DNA sequence: TGTGCCAGCAGCTTGGGGACAGGGGGCACTGAAGCTTTCTTT.

This chain joins TRBV18 and TRBJ2-1, with D possibly matching TRBD2 (5 bases). Trimming removed 5 bases at V and 2 bases at J, with 13 bases between. CDR1 is KGHSH, CDR2 LQKENI, per germline. The CDR3 covers 15 residues. The CDR3 loop reads CASSTRTLTYNEQFF. The CDR3 nucleotides read TGTGCCAGCTCAACCCGGACTTTAACCTACAATGAGCAGTTCTTC.

V is TRBV12-5 and J is TRBJ1-5; 12 bases agree with TRBD1. The CDR3 is 19 amino acids. Trimming removed 1 base from V and 2 bases from J; junction bases left unmatched: 9. Germline loops: CDR1 LGHNT, CDR2 FRNRAP. In nucleotides, the CDR3 is TGTGCTAGTGGTTTGGCCGGGACAGGGGGCTTTTGGGGCAATCAGCCCCAGCATTTT. It specifies CASGLAGTGGFWGNQPQHF.

J is TRBJ2-7 and V is TRBV10-3; D is perhaps TRBD2 (6 bases). The CDR3 sequence is 15 residues long. Germline V gene lookup returns CDR1 ENHRY and CDR2 SYGVKD. V shed 0 bases and J shed 1 base, with 10 bases lying between them. CDR3 residues: CAISESDGRSYEQYF. In DNA, the CDR3 is TGTGCCATCAGTGAGTCGGACGGGAGATCCTACGAGCAGTACTTC.

The chain links TRBV7-9 to TRBJ2-7, with D perhaps being TRBD1 or TRBD2 (6 bases each). This CDR3 contains 16 residues. Trimming took off 5 bases at V and 3 bases at J, with 20 bases between the two ends. Germline V gene sequence: CDR1 SEHNR, CDR2 FQNEAQ (reference sequence). The CDR3 sequence: CASSIMTGGTNYEQYF. CDR3 nucleotide sequence: TGTGCCAGCAGCATCATGACAGGCGGGACAAACTACGAGCAGTACTTC.

The chain recombines TRBV5-5 with TRBJ1-5, with D unclear. V lost 2 bases, J lost 5 bases, and 14 bases lay in between. Per germline, CDR1 SGHKS and CDR2 YYEKEE (reference sequence). The CDR3 extends over 15 amino acids. This CDR3 reads CASSFQGDHYQPQHF. The CDR3 DNA is TGTGCCAGCAGCTTTCAAGGAGACCACTATCAGCCCCAGCATTTT.

The V gene is TRBV6-4, the J gene TRBJ1-1, with 7 positions matching TRBD1. J gave up 9 bases and V 6 bases, and 10 bases lay outside the gene matches. The CDR3 extends over 13 amino acids. Germline values: CDR1 MRHNA, CDR2 SNTAGT. This CDR3 is CASRGTASPQAFF. The CDR3 DNA sequence: TGTGCCAGCAGGGGGACAGCGTCCCCCCAAGCTTTCTTT.